This TCR beta chain was sequenced during a study of radiotherapy plus CTLA-4 blockade in lung cancer. Across the study: An objective response was seen in 18% of patients, and disease control in about 31%. Study-level points and caveats: Early clonal dynamics of blood T cells, together with interferon-beta, were reported as the best response predictor. Tumor-derived TCR clones expanded in blood after radiotherapy plus ipilimumab.

V was shortened by 7 bases and J by 3 bases, with 17 bases between the two germline ends. The CDR3 has 14 amino acids. Germline CDR1 is SGDLS and CDR2 is YYNGEE. Patients with chemo-refractory metastatic non-small-cell lung cancer received focal radiation plus CTLA-4 blockade with ipilimumab. Assay: immunoSEQ multiplex PCR; the TCRdb copy retains only in-frame clones and omits some. The table shows over 75,000 clones, with around four fifths occurring only once. About this clone itself: Its specificity is not known.

This chain connects TRBV9 to TRBJ2-7; D might be TRBD2 (6 bases). This clonotype was sampled from a human donor with non-small cell lung cancer who had stable disease on radiotherapy plus ipilimumab. The specimen comprised peripheral blood, sampled from a patient treated with radiotherapy plus ipilimumab. The CDR3 spells CASSLGRDFYEQYF. The DNA of the CDR3 is TGTGCCAGCTCCTTGGGGCGGGATTTCTACGAGCAGTACTTC.